One and the same sample provided the 31 T cell receptor beta chains below, sequenced in a study of blood T cell repertoires in COVID-19. Sequencing used immunoSEQ multiplex PCR; TCRdb keeps in-frame clones, though not all of them. Found here are around 200,000 clones, approximately 80% of them singletons; the top ten hold about 9.3%. The sample consisted of PBMCs or T cells enriched from blood (not recorded which). Receptors were obtained from a man aged 40-50 years who had recovered from COVID-19.

The V gene is TRBV11-3, the J gene TRBJ2-2; 7 nucleotides match TRBD1. This CDR3 spans 15 amino acids. CDR1 SGHNT and CDR2 YENEEA come from the germline V gene. Trimming took 5 bases from V and 4 from J; bases not matched to a gene: 7. The CDR3 region is CASSRDSGVTGELFF. Here the CDR3 DNA reads TGTGCCAGCAGCCGGGACAGTGGAGTCACCGGGGAGCTGTTTTTT.

The chain couples TRBV7-2 to TRBJ2-1; weak D call: TRBD2 (6 bases). This CDR3 is 15 amino acids long. Germline V gives CDR1 SGHTA, CDR2 FQGNSA. V lost 3 bases and J lost 4, with 13 bases in between. The CDR3 is CASSLGTVRYNEQFF. As DNA, the CDR3 is TGTGCCAGCAGCTTGGGGACTGTCAGGTACAATGAGCAGTTCTTC.

The chain combines TRBV19 with TRBJ2-1, with 8 bases aligning to TRBD1. Looked up from germline, CDR1 is LNHDA and CDR2 is SQIVND (reference sequence). The junction had 8 bases not matched to a gene; V was cut back by 6 bases and J by 4 bases. The CDR3 length is 15 residues. The CDR3 here is CASRADRDGYNEQFF. The CDR3 nucleotides read TGTGCCAGTAGGGCGGACAGGGATGGGTACAATGAGCAGTTCTTC.

This chain links TRBV11-2 with TRBJ1-1; D gene unclear. Between the trimmed V and J ends, which lost 5 bases and 1 base, there was a span of 8 bases. Germline loops: CDR1 SGHAT, CDR2 FQNNGV. The CDR3 consists of 13 residues. The CDR3 here is CASSRDKNTEAFF. CDR3 DNA sequence: TGTGCCAGCAGCAGAGACAAGAACACTGAAGCTTTCTTT.

The chain uses TRBV9 and TRBJ1-1, with a possible D match to TRBD1 (5 bases). The CDR3 has 14 residues. The V end lost 4 bases, the J end lost 4 bases, and 14 bases lay between the germline ends. CDR1 is SGDLS and CDR2 is YYNGEE in the germline V gene. In DNA form, the CDR3 reads TGTGCCAGCAGCCCCCGGCAGGGTCCCACTGAAGCTTTCTTT. Protein sequence: CASSPRQGPTEAFF.

The chain employs TRBV18 and TRBJ1-5, with D perhaps TRBD1 (6 bases). The V end lost 6 bases, the J end lost 0 bases, and 21 bases lay between the germline ends. Germline assignment: CDR1 KGHSH and CDR2 LQKENI. This CDR3 comprises 18 residues. The CDR3 sequence: CASSPDGQRAYSNQPQHF. The CDR3 bases are TGTGCCAGCTCTCCGGATGGACAGAGAGCCTATAGCAATCAGCCCCAGCATTTT.

This chain joins TRBV6-5 and TRBJ2-4, with a possible D match to TRBD1 (6 bases). V lost 4 bases and J 3 bases, leaving 10 bases between the germline ends. Germline V gene data show CDR1 as MNHEY and CDR2 as SVGAGI. The length of the CDR3 is 14 residues. The chain's CDR3 is CASSFRQVKNIQYF. The DNA of the CDR3 is TGTGCCAGCAGTTTTCGACAGGTCAAAAACATTCAGTACTTC.

This chain uses TRBV5-1 with TRBJ2-6; D is uncertain. The V end was cut by 4 bases, the J end by 1 base, with 12 bases between. Germline lookup yields CDR1 SGHRS and CDR2 YFSETQ. This CDR3 is built from 16 residues. CDR3 amino acids: CASSQAPKSGANVLTF. Here the CDR3 DNA reads TGCGCCAGCAGCCAAGCACCGAAATCTGGGGCCAACGTCCTGACTTTC.

V is TRBV7-2 and J is TRBJ1-1, with D maybe TRBD1 (6 bases). The CDR3 loop spans 15 amino acids. The V end lost 5 bases, the J end lost 5 bases, and 18 bases lay between the germline ends. Germline CDR1 is SGHTA and CDR2 is FQGNSA. The CDR3 coding sequence is TGTGCCAGCAGCACCGAAGGGACACCTCGGACTGAAGCTTTCTTT. This sequence encodes CASSTEGTPRTEAFF.

V gene TRBV24-1 combines with J gene TRBJ2-1; 14 nucleotides line up with TRBD2. The V segment lost 5 bases and the J segment 3 bases; nucleotides outside the gene matches: 11. The germline V gene has CDR1 KGHDR and CDR2 SFDVKD. The length of the CDR3 is 19 residues. CDR3 sequence reads: CATSAQTSGRARYYNEQFF. For the CDR3, the DNA is TGTGCCACCAGTGCCCAGACTAGCGGGAGGGCCAGATACTACAATGAGCAGTTCTTC.

V gene TRBV9 combines with J gene TRBJ2-7, with a possible D match to TRBD2 (6 bases). The germline gives CDR1 SGDLS, CDR2 YYNGEE. CDR3 length: 14 amino acids. V was clipped by 2 bases and J by 2 bases, with 11 bases between them. In DNA form, the CDR3 reads TGTGCCAGCAGCGTTGGGGCGGGGACCTACGAGCAGTACTTC. It codes for CASSVGAGTYEQYF.

J is TRBJ1-1 and V is TRBV30, with TRBD1 identical over 8 bases. From germline, CDR1 is GTSNPN and CDR2 SVGIG (reference sequence). The CDR3 length is 14 residues. With 2 bases clipped from V and 1 base from J, the junction kept 3 bases outside the gene matches. CDR3 in amino acids: CAWSLGQGNTEAFF. CDR3 bases: TGTGCCTGGAGTCTAGGACAGGGGAACACTGAAGCTTTCTTT.

The chain links TRBV3-1 (or the pseudogene TRBV3-2) to TRBJ2-1, with a weak D call TRBD2 (7 bases). Trimming shortened V by 1 base and J by 3 bases, and 13 bases separated the two germline ends. The CDR3 totals 16 residues. CDR1 is LGHDT, CDR2 YNNKEL, per germline (reference sequence). CDR3 sequence: CASSQVMGGGYNEQFF. The CDR3 DNA sequence: TGTGCCAGCAGCCAAGTTATGGGAGGGGGCTACAATGAGCAGTTCTTC.

This chain connects TRBV2 to TRBJ1-5, with D unresolved. The germline V gene encodes CDR1 SNHLY and CDR2 FYNNEI. V lost 5 bases, J lost 2 bases, and 4 bases lay in between. CDR3 length equals 12 residues. The CDR3 nucleotides are TGTGCCAGCAGTTCCGGCAATCAGCCCCAGCATTTT. Translation: CASSSGNQPQHF.

The V call is TRBV9, the J call TRBJ2-7; TRBD2 is a possible D gene (6 bases). The CDR3 sequence is 16 residues long. Trimming left V 4 bases short and J 4 bases short, with 21 bases between. Looked up from germline, CDR1 is SGDLS and CDR2 is YYNGEE. The CDR3 sequence: CASSPNPTSRKYEQYF. In nucleotides, the CDR3 is TGTGCCAGCAGCCCCAATCCCACTAGCAGAAAATACGAGCAGTACTTC.

This rearrangement joins TRBV29-1 to TRBJ1-5, with D tentatively TRBD1 (6 bases). The CDR3 sequence is 13 residues long. Germline assignment: CDR1 SQVTM and CDR2 ANQGSEA. The ends were cut back, 6 bases at V and 6 bases at J, with 15 bases in the middle. Here the CDR3 DNA reads TGCAGCGTGGGGACGGGAGGGGGTCAGCCCCAGCATTTT. Amino acids: CSVGTGGGQPQHF.

The chain uses TRBV5-4 and TRBJ2-1; TRBD2 agrees at 8 bases. Germline-derived CDR1 and CDR2 are SGHNT and YYREEE (reference sequence). The CDR3 runs 16 residues. The V segment lost 2 bases and the J segment 9 bases; nucleotides outside the gene matches: 13. The DNA for the CDR3 is TGTGCCAGCAGCTTCGGACTAGCCAAGAGGTCAAGTGAGCAGTTCTTC. This sequence encodes CASSFGLAKRSSEQFF.

This sequence joins TRBV19 and TRBJ1-5, with 7 bases matching TRBD1. Germline loops: CDR1 LNHDA, CDR2 SQIVND (reference sequence). The CDR3 runs 13 residues. V lost 2 bases and J lost 5; bases outside the gene matches: 0. The CDR3 is CASSIQGDQPQHF. Here the CDR3 DNA reads TGTGCCAGTAGTATACAGGGGGATCAGCCCCAGCATTTT.

The rearrangement uses TRBV11-2 and TRBJ2-3; TRBD2 matches at 11 bases. CDR1 and CDR2 (germline): SGHAT, FQNNGV. Trimming took 2 bases from V and 0 from J; bases not matched to a gene: 7. This CDR3 has 18 residues. The CDR3 reads CASSLPTSGKWSTDTQYF. As DNA, the CDR3 is TGTGCCAGCAGCTTACCGACTAGCGGGAAATGGAGCACAGATACGCAGTATTTT.

The chain carries TRBV9 and TRBJ2-7, with D perhaps matching TRBD2 (6 bases). The CDR3 has 14 residues. CDR1 is SGDLS, CDR2 YYNGEE, per germline. Trimming cost V 3 bases and J 7 bases, with 17 bases left between them. CDR3 sequence: CASSGRDDPWEQYF. CDR3 DNA: TGTGCCAGCAGCGGGCGGGACGACCCCTGGGAGCAGTACTTC.

The V call is TRBV7-9, the J call TRBJ2-7; D possibly corresponds to TRBD2 (6 bases). Germline V lookup: CDR1 SEHNR, CDR2 FQNEAQ (reference sequence). Trimming left V 1 base short and J 2 bases short, with 6 bases between. CDR3 length: 13 residues. The CDR3 region is CASSLGEAYEQYF. The CDR3 DNA is TGTGCCAGCAGCTTAGGGGAGGCCTACGAGCAGTACTTC. Filled out from reference TRBV7-9 and TRBJ2-7, the complete variable domain reads DTGVSQNPRHKITKRGQNVTFRCDPISEHNRLYWYRQTLGQGPEFLTYFQNEAQLEKSRLLSDRFSAERPKGSFSTLEIQRTEQGDSAMYLCASSLGEAYEQYFGPGTRLTVT.

The chain has TRBV5-1 and TRBJ1-2; 7 bases line up with TRBD1. V lost 1 base and J lost 0; bases outside the gene matches: 0. Germline CDR1 reads SGHRS; CDR2 reads YFSETQ. This CDR3 has 14 amino acids. The DNA of the CDR3 is TGCGCCAGCAGCTTGAGGGGGCCTAACTATGGCTACACCTTC. Translated: CASSLRGPNYGYTF.

The V gene is TRBV6-2 or TRBV6-3, the J gene TRBJ1-6; D unclear. The V gene's germline CDR1 is MNHEY and CDR2 SVGEGT. This CDR3 has 14 residues. Trimming stripped 6 bases from V and 9 bases from J, with 15 bases between. The CDR3 is CASSPPGFPSPLHF. CDR3 coding DNA: TGTGCCAGCAGCCCCCCGGGGTTCCCTTCACCCCTCCACTTT.

The CDR3 region has the DNA TGTGCCAGCTCGTTTGGACAGGGCGCTGGGTCACCCCTCCACTTT. Translated: CASSFGQGAGSPLHF. V usage is TRBV6-5 and J usage is TRBJ1-6, with 8 positions matching TRBD1. The CDR3 is made up of 15 amino acids. Losses at the gene ends were 8 bases for V and 10 bases for J; bases not matched to a gene: 13. Germline V CDR1 and CDR2: MNHEY, SVGAGI.

The V gene is TRBV11-2, the J gene TRBJ1-2; TRBD1 matches 7 bases. Per the germline V gene, CDR1 is SGHAT and CDR2 is FQNNGV. V shed 3 bases and J 7 bases; nucleotides not matched to a gene: 8. CDR3 size: 14 residues. The CDR3 nucleotides read TGTGCCAGCAGCTTTTTGACAGGGAACAGTGGCTACACCTTC. Its translation is CASSFLTGNSGYTF.

This clone was observed a few times. This chain links TRBV7-9 with TRBJ2-7, with 8 bases that match TRBD1. Germline V CDR1 and CDR2: SEHNR, FQNEAQ (reference sequence). The CDR3 consists of 16 residues. J gave up 5 bases and V 1 base, and 10 bases lay outside the gene matches. The CDR3 loop is CASSLGVWTGPHEQYF. In DNA, the CDR3 is TGTGCCAGCAGCTTAGGAGTTTGGACAGGGCCCCACGAGCAGTACTTC.

With regard to this clone: The junction differs from germline at one of its ends, possibly a read error. The chain couples TRBV5-1 to TRBJ2-1; a possible D gene is TRBD2 (6 bases). This CDR3 spans 14 amino acids. Germline V gives CDR1 SGHRS, CDR2 YFSETQ. The CDR3 DNA reads as TGCGCTAGCAGTGCGGGGTTGTCCTACAATGAGCAGTTCTTC. Translated: CASSAGLSYNEQFF.

The chain is built from TRBV6-1 and TRBJ2-5, with D perhaps TRBD1 (5 bases). The CDR3 is 13 amino acids. Germline CDR1 and CDR2: MNHNS and SASEGT. V gave up 2 bases and J gave up 3 bases, with 7 bases separating them. CDR3: CASSEPREETQYF. DNA for the CDR3: TGTGCCAGCAGTGAACCCAGGGAAGAGACCCAGTACTTC.

This clone was seen a handful of times. The chain couples TRBV7-9 to TRBJ1-1, with 8 bases that match TRBD1. J was trimmed by 2 bases and V by 3 bases; bases with no gene match: 2. The CDR3 totals 14 residues. Germline CDR1 reads SEHNR; CDR2 reads FQNEAQ (reference sequence). In DNA form, the CDR3 reads TGTGCCAGCAGCTTTGGGACAGGAAACACTGAAGCTTTCTTT. Its translation is CASSFGTGNTEAFF.

This chain joins TRBV19 and TRBJ2-3; D might be TRBD2 (5 bases). Germline V gives CDR1 LNHDA, CDR2 SQIVND (reference sequence). Trimming removed 6 bases from V and 2 bases from J, with 15 bases in between. The CDR3 sequence is 15 residues long. The CDR3 nucleotides read TGTGCCAGTAGGGGGAGTGCCTCGAACACAGATACGCAGTATTTT. This sequence encodes CASRGSASNTDTQYF.

This chain connects TRBV9 to TRBJ1-2; 7 bases match TRBD1. The CDR3 is 14 amino acids. Per the germline V gene, CDR1 is SGDLS and CDR2 is YYNGEE. V was clipped by 3 bases and J by 5 bases; unmatched bases: 7. The CDR3 DNA reads as TGTGCCAGCAGCGCACGGGACAGACTGTATGGCTACACCTTC. It yields the protein CASSARDRLYGYTF.